The T cell receptor beta chain under discussion was sequenced for a study of response to subunit inactivated influenza vaccine. CDR1 is MGHRA, CDR2 YSYEKL, per germline. V gave up 4 bases and J gave up 7 bases, with 16 bases separating them. CDR3 length: 15 residues. TCRdb re-analysed the RT-PCR reads in MiXCR, keeping a single row per CDR3 protein. The sample gives about 520,000 distinct CDR3 sequences, 6% to 9% of which show up once; about an eighth is in the top ten. On this clonotype itself: Its target is unknown.

Study-level findings and limits: Each seasonal influenza vaccination recruits few new T cells, the authors suggested.

The material sequenced was PBMCs from blood, taken approximately 25 months after vaccination. The chain has TRBV4-1 and TRBJ1-4; D remains unclear. This sequence originates from a man between 45 and 75 years old who received an inactivated influenza vaccine. CDR3 sequence: CASSRVIGLGEKLFF. The CDR3 DNA sequence: TGCGCCAGCAGCCGCGTTATTGGTCTAGGTGAAAAACTGTTTTTT.